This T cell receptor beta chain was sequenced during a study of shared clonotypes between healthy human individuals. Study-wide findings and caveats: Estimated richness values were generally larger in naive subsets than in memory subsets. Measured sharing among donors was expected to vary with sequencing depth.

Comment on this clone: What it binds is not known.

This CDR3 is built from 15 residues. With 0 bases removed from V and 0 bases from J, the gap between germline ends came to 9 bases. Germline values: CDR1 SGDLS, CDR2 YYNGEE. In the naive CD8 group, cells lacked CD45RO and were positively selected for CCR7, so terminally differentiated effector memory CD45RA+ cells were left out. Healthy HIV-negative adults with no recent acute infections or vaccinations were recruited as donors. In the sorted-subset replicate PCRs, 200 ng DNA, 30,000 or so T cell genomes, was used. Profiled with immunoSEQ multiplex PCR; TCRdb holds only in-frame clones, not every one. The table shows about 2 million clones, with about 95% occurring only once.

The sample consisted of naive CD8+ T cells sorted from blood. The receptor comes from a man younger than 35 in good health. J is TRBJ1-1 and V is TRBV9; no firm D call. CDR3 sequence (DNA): TGTGCCAGCAGCGTAGGACCAACAGTGAACACTGAAGCTTTCTTT. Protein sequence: CASSVGPTVNTEAFF.